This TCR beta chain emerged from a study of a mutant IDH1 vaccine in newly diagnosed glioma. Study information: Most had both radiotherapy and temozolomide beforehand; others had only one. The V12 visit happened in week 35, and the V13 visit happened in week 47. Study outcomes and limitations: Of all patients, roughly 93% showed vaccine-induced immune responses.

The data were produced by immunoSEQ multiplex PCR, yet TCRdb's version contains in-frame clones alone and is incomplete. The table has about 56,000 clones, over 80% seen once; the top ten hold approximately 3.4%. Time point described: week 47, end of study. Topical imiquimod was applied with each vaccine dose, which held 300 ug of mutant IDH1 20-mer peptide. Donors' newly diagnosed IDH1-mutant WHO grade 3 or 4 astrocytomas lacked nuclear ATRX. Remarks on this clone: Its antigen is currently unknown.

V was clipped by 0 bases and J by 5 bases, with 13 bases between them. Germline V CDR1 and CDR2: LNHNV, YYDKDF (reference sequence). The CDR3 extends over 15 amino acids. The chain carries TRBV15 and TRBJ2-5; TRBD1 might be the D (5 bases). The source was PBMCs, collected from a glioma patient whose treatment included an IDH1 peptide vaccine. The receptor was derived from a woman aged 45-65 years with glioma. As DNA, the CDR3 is TGTGCCACCAGCAGAGATCGACAGCCAGCGGAGACCCAGTACTTC. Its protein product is CATSRDRQPAETQYF.